The entry that follows covers one T cell receptor beta chain sequence. Its antigen remains unidentified. The data are from a study of T cell responses to AZD1222 COVID-19 vaccine. Findings of the study overall: Repertoire sampling occurred only after the peak T cell response. Spike was spanned by vaccine-associated CD4 TCRs, with dominance at 160-218 and 743-854.

Sequenced by immunoSEQ multiplex PCR; TCRdb stores in-frame clones only, minus some. Among about 160,000 clones listed, 90% to 95% were seen once. The sequenced sample was peripheral blood, obtained on day 0 of AZD1222 vaccination. This clonotype originated in an adult in good health.

CDR3 residues: CASSTVVQPQHF. Written as DNA, the CDR3 is TGTGCCAGCAGCACGGTTGTTCAGCCCCAGCATTTT. The gene calls are TRBV12-3 or TRBV12-4 and TRBJ1-5, with D hard to call. The CDR3 extends over 12 amino acids. V lost 6 bases to trimming and J lost 6 bases, with 9 bases between them.